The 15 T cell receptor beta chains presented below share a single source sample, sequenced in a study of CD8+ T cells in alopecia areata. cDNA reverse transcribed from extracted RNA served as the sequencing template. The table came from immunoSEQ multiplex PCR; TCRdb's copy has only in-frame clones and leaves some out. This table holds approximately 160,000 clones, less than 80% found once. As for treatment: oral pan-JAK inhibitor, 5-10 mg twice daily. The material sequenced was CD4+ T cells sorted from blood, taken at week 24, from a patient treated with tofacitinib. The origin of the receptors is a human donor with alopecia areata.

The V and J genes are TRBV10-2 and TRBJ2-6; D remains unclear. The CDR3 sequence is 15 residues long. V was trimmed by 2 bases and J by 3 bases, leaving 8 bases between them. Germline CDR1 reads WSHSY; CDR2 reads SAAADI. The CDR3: CASSEKGGGANVLTF. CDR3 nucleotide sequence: TGCGCCAGCAGTGAGAAGGGTGGTGGGGCCAACGTCCTGACTTTC.

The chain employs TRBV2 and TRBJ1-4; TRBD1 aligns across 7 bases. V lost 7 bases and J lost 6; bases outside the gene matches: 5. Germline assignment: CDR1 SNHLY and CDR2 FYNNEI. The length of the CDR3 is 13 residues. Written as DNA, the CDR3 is TGTGCCAGCACGAGGGGGCCTGATGAAAAACTGTTTTTT. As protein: CASTRGPDEKLFF.

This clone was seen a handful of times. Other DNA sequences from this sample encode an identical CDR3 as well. The CDR3 sequence: CASSLEPGGNTEAFF. The CDR3 nucleotides read TGTGCCAGCAGCTTAGAACCAGGGGGGAACACTGAAGCTTTCTTT. The chain employs TRBV11-2 and TRBJ1-1, with 7 bases matching TRBD1. The trim removed 0 bases at V and 1 base at J, leaving 2 bases unmatched. CDR3 size: 15 residues. Germline V gene lookup returns CDR1 SGHAT and CDR2 FQNNGV.

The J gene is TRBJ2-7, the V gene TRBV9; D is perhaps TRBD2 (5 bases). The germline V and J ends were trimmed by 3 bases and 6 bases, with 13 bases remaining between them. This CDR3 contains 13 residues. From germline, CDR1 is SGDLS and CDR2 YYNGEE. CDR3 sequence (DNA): TGTGCCAGCAGCGAGAGGGCCCGAGGCGAGCAGTACTTC. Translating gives CASSERARGEQYF.

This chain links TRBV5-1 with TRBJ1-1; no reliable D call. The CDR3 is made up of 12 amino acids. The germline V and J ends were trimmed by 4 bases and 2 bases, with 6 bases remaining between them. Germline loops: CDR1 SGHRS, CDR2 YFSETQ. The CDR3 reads CASSARNTEAFF. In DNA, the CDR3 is TGCGCCAGCAGCGCGCGTAACACTGAAGCTTTCTTT. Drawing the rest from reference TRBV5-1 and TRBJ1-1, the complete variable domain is KAGVTQTPRYLIKTRGQQVTLSCSPISGHRSVSWYQQTPGQGLQFLFEYFSETQRNKGNFPGRFSGRQFSNSRSEMNVSTLELGDSALYLCASSARNTEAFFGQGTRLTVV.

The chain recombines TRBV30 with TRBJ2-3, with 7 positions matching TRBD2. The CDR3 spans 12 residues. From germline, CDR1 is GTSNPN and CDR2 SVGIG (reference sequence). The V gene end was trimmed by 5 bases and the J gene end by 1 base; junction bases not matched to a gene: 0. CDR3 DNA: TGTGCCTGGGCGGGGGGCACAGATACGCAGTATTTT. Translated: CAWAGGTDTQYF.

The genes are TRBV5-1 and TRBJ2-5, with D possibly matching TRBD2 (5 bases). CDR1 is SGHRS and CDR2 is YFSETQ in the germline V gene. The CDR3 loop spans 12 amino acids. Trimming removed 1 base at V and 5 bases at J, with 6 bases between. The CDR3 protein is CASSLSGETQYF. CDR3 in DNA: TGCGCCAGCAGCTTGTCGGGGGAGACCCAGTACTTC.

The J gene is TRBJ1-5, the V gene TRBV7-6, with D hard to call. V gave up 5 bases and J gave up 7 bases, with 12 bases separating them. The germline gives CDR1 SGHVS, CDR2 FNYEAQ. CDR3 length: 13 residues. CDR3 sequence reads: CASSQTFGQPQHF. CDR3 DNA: TGTGCCAGCAGCCAGACTTTTGGCCAGCCCCAGCATTTT. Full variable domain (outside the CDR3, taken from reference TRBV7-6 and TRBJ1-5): GAGVSQSPRYKVTKRGQDVALRCDPISGHVSLYWYRQALGQGPEFLTYFNYEAQQDKSGLPNDRFSAERPEGSISTLTIQRTEQRDSAMYRCASSQTFGQPQHFGDGTRLSIL.

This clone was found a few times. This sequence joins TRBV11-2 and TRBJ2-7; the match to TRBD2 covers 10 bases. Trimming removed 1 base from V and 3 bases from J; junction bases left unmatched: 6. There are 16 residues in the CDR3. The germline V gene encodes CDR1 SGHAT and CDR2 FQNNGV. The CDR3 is CASSLALAGDVYEQYF. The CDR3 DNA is TGTGCCAGCAGCTTAGCGCTAGCGGGGGACGTCTACGAGCAGTACTTC. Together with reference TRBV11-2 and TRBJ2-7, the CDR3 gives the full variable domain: EAGVAQSPRYKIIEKRQSVAFWCNPISGHATLYWYQQILGQGPKLLIQFQNNGVVDDSQLPKDRFSAERLKGVDSTLKIQPAKLEDSAVYLCASSLALAGDVYEQYFGPGTRLTVT.

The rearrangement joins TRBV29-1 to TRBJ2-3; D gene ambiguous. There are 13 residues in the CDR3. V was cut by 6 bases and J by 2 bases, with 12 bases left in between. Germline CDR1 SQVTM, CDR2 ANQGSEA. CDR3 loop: CSVSLTHTDTQYF. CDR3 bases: TGCAGCGTCTCCCTGACGCACACAGATACGCAGTATTTT.

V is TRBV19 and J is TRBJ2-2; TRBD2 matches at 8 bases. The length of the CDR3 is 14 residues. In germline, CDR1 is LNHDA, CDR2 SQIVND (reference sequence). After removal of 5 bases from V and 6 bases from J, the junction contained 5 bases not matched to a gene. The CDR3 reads CASSVLAGPGELFF. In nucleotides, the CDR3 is TGTGCCAGTAGTGTCCTAGCGGGCCCCGGGGAGCTGTTTTTT.

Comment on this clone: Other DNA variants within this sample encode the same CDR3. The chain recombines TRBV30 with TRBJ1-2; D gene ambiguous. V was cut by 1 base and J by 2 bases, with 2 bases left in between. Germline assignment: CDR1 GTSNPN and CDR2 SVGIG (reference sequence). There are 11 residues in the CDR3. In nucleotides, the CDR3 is TGTGCCTGGAGTGGGAACTATGGCTACACCTTC. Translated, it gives CAWSGNYGYTF. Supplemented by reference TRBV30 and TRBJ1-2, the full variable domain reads SQTIHQWPATLVQPVGSPLSLECTVEGTSNPNLYWYRQAAGRGLQLLFYSVGIGQISSEVPQNLSASRPQDRQFILSSKKLLLSDSGFYLCAWSGNYGYTFGSGTRLTVV.

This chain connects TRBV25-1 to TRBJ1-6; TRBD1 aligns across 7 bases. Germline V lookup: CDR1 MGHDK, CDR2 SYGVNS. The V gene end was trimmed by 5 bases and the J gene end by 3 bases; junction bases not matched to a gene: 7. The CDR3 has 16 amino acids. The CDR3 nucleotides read TGTGCCAGCAGTTCGACGGACAGGAACTATAATTCACCCCTCCACTTT. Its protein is CASSSTDRNYNSPLHF.

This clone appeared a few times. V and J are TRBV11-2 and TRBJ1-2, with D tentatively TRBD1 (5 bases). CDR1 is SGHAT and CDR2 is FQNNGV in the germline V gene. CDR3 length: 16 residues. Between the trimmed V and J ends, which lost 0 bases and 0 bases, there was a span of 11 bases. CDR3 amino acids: CASSLDQGRANYGYTF. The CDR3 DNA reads TGTGCCAGCAGCTTAGATCAGGGACGAGCTAACTATGGCTACACCTTC.

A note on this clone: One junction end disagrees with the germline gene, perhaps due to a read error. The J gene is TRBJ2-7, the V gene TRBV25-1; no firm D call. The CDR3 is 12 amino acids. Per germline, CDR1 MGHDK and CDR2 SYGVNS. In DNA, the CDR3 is TGTGCCAGCAGTGACTCGCGGTACGCGCAGTACTTC. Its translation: CASSDSRYAQYF.